This T cell receptor (beta chain) was recorded in a study of beta chain features in type 1 diabetes. Comments on this clone: The antigen is undetermined.

By way of CD45RO/CCR7/CD25/CD127/CD95/CD27, the CD4+ regulatory, stem cell-like memory, central memory and naive cells were sorted. The study's findings and limits: Type 1 diabetes patients showed fewer insertions and more deletions at VDJ junctions. Moderate yet significant TCRB CDR3 shortening was seen in Type 1 diabetes patients in all four CD4+ subsets.

The study reverse transcribed the entire isolated RNA, so it sequenced expressed TCRB transcripts. It was found that naive, central memory and regulatory T cell samples averaged about 3.4 million reads. Sequencing used immunoSEQ multiplex PCR; TCRdb keeps in-frame clones, though not all of them. Of around 310,000 clones in the sample, approximately 13% were seen once. This CDR3 has 15 residues. V gave up 6 bases and J gave up 6 bases; unmatched junction bases: 10. Germline V gene lookup returns CDR1 MNHEY and CDR2 SVGAGI. Sequencing used naive CD4+ T cells from blood. The TCR was taken from a woman between 18 and 30 years old with type 1 diabetes. The genes are TRBV6-5 and TRBJ2-5; 10 bases map to TRBD1. The chain's CDR3 is CASRPGQGGLQTQYF. The CDR3 coding sequence is TGTGCCAGCAGACCCGGACAGGGGGGACTCCAGACCCAGTACTTC.